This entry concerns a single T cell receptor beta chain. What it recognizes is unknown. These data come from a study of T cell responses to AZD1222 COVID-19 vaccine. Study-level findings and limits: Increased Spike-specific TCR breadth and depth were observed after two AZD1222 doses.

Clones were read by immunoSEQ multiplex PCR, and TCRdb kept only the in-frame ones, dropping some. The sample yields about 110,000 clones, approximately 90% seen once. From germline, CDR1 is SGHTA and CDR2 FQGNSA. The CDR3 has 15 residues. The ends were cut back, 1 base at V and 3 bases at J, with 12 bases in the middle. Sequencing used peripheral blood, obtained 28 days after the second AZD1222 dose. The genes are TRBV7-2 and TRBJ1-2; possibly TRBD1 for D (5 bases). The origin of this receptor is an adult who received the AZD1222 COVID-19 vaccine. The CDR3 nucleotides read TGTGCCAGCAGCTTAGAATCAGGGCAGGACTATGGCTACACCTTC. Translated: CASSLESGQDYGYTF.